This T cell receptor beta chain was found in a study of blood T cell repertoires in COVID-19. CDR3 size: 16 residues. Trimming took 5 bases from V and 8 from J, leaving 23 bases between them. Germline CDR1 is LNHDA and CDR2 is SQIVND (reference sequence). Produced via immunoSEQ multiplex PCR; TCRdb's table is partial and in-frame only. This sample carries some 420,000 clones, over 75% of them seen once, and the ten largest clones take about 1.1%. The sequenced material came from PBMCs or T cells enriched from blood (not recorded which). This TCR was recovered from a man aged 25-45 years who had recovered from COVID-19. The V gene is TRBV19, the J gene TRBJ2-3; tentatively, D is TRBD2 (5 bases). The DNA of the CDR3 is TGTGCCAGTAGTTCGGAAGGAGCGGTCACCCACATTACGCAGTATTTT. Translating gives CASSSEGAVTHITQYF.